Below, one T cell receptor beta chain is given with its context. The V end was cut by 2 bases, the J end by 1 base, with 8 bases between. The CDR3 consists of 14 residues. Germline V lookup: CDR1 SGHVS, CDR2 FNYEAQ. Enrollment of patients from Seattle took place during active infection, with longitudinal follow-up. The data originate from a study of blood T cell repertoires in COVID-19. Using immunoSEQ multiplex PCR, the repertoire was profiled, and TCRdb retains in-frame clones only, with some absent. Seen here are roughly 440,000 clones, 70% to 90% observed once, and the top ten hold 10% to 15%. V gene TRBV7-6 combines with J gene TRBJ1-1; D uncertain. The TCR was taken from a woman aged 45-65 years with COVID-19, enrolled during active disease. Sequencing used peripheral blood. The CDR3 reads CASSLNGENTEAFF. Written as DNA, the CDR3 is TGTGCCAGCAGCTTAAACGGTGAGAACACTGAAGCTTTCTTT.